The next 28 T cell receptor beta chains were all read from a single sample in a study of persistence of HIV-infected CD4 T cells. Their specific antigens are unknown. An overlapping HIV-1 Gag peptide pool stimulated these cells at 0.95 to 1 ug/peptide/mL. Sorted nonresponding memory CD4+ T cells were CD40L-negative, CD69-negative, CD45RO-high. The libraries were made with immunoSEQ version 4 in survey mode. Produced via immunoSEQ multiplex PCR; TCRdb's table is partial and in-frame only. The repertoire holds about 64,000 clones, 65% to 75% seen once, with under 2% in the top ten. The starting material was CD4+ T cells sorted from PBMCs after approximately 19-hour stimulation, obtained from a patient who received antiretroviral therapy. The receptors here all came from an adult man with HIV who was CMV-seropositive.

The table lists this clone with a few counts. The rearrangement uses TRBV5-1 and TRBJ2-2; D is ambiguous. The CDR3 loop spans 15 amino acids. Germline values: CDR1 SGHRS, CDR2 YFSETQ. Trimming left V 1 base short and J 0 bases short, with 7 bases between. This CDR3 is CASSLFQSNTGELFF. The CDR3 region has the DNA TGCGCCAGCAGCTTGTTTCAGTCGAACACCGGGGAGCTGTTTTTT.

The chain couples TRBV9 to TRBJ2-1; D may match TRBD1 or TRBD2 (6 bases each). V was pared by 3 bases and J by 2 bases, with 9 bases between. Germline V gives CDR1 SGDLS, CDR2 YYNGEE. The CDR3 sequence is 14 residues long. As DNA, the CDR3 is TGTGCCAGCAGCGCTGGGGGGCCCTACAATGAGCAGTTCTTC. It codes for CASSAGGPYNEQFF.

The CDR3 region has the DNA TGCGCCAGCCGGACGGAGGCTAGCACAGATACGCAGTATTTT. Encoded protein: CASRTEASTDTQYF. The chain has TRBV5-1 and TRBJ2-3; perhaps TRBD2 as D (5 bases). The germline V gene has CDR1 SGHRS and CDR2 YFSETQ. The CDR3 totals 14 residues. Trimming took 7 bases from V and 0 from J, leaving 12 bases between them.

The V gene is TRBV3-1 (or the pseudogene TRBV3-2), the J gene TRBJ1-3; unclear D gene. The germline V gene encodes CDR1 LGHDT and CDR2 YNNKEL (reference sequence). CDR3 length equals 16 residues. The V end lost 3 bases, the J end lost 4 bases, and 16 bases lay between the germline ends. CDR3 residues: CASSQGLGGSGNTIYF. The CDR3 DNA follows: TGTGCCAGCAGCCAGGGTCTAGGAGGGTCCGGAAACACCATATATTTT.

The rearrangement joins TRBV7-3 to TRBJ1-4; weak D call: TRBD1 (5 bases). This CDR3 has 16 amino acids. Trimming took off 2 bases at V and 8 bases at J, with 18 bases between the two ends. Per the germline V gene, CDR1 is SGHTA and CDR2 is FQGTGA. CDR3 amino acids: CASSLLGRGAGEKLFF. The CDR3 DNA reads TGTGCCAGCAGCTTATTGGGACGGGGAGCAGGGGAAAAACTGTTTTTT.

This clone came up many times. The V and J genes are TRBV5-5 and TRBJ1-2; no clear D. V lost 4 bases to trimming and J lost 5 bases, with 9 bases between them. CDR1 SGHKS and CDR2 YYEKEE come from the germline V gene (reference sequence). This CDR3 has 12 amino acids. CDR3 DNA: TGTGCCAGCAGCCTGGACTATTATGGCTACACCTTC. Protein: CASSLDYYGYTF.

The CDR3 is CASLGVNSGEKLFF. CDR3 sequence (DNA): TGTGCCAGCCTAGGGGTGAACAGTGGTGAAAAACTGTTTTTT. J is TRBJ1-4 and V is TRBV2; possibly TRBD1 for D (5 bases). CDR1 is SNHLY, CDR2 FYNNEI, per germline. CDR3 size: 14 residues. V lost 8 bases, J lost 7 bases, and 17 bases lay in between. Variable domain in full (rest from reference TRBV2 and TRBJ1-4): EPEVTQTPSHQVTQMGQEVILRCVPISNHLYFYWYRQILGQKVEFLVSFYNNEISEKSEIFDDQFSVERPDGSNFTLKIRSTKLEDSAMYFCASLGVNSGEKLFFGSGTQLSVL.

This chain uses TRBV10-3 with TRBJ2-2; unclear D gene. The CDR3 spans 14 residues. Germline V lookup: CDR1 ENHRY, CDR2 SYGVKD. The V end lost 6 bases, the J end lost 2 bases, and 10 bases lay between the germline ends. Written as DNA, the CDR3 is TGTGCCATCAGCCCTCATTCAAACACCGGGGAGCTGTTTTTT. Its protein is CAISPHSNTGELFF.

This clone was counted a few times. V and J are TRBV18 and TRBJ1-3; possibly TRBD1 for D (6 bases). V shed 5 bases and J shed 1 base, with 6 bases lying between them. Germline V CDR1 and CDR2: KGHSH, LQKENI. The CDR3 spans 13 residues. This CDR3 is CASSTGSGNTIYF. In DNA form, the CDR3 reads TGTGCCAGCTCAACAGGGTCTGGAAACACCATATATTTT.

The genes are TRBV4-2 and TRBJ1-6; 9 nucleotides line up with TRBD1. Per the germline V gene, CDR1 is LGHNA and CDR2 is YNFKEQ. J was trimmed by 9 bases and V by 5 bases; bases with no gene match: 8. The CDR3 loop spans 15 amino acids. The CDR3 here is CASSSGQGWVSPLHF. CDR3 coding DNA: TGTGCCAGCAGCTCAGGACAGGGGTGGGTTTCACCCCTCCACTTT.

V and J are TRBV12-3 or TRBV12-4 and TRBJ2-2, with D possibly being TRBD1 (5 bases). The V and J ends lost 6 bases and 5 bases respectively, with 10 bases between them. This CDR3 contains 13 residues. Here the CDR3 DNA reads TGTGCCAGCAGGCCTCAGGGAACCGGGGAGCTGTTTTTT. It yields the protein CASRPQGTGELFF.

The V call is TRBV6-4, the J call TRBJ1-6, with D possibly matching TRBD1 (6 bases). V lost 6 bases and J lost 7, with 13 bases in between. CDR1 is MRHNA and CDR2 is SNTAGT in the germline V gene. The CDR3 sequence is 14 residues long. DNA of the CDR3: TGTGCCAGCAGGGCTGGGGACATAAATTCACCCCTCCACTTT. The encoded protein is CASRAGDINSPLHF.

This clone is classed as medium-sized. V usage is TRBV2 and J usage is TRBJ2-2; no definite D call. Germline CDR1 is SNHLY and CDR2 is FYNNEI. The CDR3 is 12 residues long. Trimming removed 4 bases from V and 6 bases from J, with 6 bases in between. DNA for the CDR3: TGTGCCAGCAGTGCCCGTGCCGGGGAGCTGTTTTTT. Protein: CASSARAGELFF.

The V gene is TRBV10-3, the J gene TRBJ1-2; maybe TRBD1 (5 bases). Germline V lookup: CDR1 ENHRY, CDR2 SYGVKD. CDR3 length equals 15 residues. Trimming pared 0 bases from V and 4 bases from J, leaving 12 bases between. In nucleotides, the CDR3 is TGTGCCATCAGTGAGTCGGGGGACGCGAGCTATGGCTACACCTTC. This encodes CAISESGDASYGYTF.

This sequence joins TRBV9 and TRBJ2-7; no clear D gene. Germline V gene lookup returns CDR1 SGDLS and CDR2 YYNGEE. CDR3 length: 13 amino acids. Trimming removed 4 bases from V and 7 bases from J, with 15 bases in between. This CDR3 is CASSFRFGDEQYF. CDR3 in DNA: TGTGCCAGCAGCTTTCGCTTTGGGGATGAGCAGTACTTC.

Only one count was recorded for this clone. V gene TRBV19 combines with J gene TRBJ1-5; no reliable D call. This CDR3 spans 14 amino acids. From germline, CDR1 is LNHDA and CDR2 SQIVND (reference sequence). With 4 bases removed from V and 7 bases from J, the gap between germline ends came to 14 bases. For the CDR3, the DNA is TGTGCCAGTAGTAGCCGGACCATGGGCCAGCCCCAGCATTTT. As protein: CASSSRTMGQPQHF.

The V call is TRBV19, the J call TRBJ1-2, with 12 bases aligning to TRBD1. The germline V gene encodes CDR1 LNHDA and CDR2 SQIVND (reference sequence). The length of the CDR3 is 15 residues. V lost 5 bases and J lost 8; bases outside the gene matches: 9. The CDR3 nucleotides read TGTGCCAGTAGTTCTCCGGGACAGGGGGCAAAGGGCTACACCTTC. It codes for CASSSPGQGAKGYTF. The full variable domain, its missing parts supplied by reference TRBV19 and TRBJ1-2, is DGGITQSPKYLFRKEGQNVTLSCEQNLNHDAMYWYRQDPGQGLRLIYYSQIVNDFQKGDIAEGYSVSREKKESFPLTVTSAQKNPTAFYLCASSSPGQGAKGYTFGSGTRLTVV.

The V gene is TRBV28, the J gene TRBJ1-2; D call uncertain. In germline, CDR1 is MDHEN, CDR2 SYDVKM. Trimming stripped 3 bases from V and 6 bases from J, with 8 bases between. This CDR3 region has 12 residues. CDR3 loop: CASSLEGNGYTF. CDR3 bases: TGTGCCAGCAGTTTGGAAGGGAATGGCTACACCTTC.

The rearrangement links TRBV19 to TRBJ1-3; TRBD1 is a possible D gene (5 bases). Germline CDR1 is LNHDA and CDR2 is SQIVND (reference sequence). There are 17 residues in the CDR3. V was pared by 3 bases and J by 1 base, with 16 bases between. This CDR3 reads CASSIGAGQPSGNTIYF. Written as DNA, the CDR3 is TGTGCCAGTAGTATCGGAGCGGGGCAGCCGTCTGGAAACACCATATATTTT.

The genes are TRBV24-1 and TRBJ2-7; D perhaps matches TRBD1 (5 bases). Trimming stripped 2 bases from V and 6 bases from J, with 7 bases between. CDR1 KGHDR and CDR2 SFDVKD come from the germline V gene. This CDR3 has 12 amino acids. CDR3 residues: CATSDSGSEQYF. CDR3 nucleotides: TGTGCCACCAGTGATTCAGGGTCCGAGCAGTACTTC.

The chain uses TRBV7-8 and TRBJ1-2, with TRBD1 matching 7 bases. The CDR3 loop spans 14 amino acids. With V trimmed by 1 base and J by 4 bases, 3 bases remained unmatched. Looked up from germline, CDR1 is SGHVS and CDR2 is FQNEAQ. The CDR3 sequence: CASSLGTGTYGYTF. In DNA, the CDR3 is TGTGCCAGCAGCTTAGGGACAGGCACCTATGGCTACACCTTC.

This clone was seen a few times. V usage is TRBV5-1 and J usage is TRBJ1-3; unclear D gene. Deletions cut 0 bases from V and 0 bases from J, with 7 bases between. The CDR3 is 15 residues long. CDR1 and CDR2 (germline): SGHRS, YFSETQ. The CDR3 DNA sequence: TGCGCCAGCAGCTTGGCCCACAGCTCTGGAAACACCATATATTTT. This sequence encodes CASSLAHSSGNTIYF.

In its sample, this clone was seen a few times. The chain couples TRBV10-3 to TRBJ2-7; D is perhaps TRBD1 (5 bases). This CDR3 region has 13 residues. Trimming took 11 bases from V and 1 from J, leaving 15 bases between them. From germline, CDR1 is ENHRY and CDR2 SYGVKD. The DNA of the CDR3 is TGTGCCTCTCGACAGATGCGTTCCTACGAGCAGTACTTC. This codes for CASRQMRSYEQYF.

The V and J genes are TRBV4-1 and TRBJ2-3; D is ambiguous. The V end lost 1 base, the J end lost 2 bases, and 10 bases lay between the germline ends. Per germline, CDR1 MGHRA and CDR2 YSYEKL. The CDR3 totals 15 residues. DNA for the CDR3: TGCGCCAGCAGCCAAGGGGGAAGATACACAGATACGCAGTATTTT. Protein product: CASSQGGRYTDTQYF.

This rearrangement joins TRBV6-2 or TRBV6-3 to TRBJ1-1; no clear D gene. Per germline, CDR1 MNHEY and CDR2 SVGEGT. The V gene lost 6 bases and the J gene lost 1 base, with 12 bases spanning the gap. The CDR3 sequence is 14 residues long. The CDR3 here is CASSPSRGNTEAFF. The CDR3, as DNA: TGTGCCAGCAGCCCCTCTCGTGGGAACACTGAAGCTTTCTTT.

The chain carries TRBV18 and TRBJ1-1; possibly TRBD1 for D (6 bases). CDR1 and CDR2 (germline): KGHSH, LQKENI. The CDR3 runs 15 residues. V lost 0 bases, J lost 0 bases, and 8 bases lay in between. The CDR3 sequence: CASSPPTGLNTEAFF. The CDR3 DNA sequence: TGTGCCAGCTCACCACCGACAGGATTGAACACTGAAGCTTTCTTT.

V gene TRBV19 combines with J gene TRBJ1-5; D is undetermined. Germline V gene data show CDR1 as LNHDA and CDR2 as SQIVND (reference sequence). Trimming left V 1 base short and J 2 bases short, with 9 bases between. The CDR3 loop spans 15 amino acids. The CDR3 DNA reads TGTGCCAGTAGTATAGTCAGGACCCGCAATCAGCCCCAGCATTTT. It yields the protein CASSIVRTRNQPQHF.

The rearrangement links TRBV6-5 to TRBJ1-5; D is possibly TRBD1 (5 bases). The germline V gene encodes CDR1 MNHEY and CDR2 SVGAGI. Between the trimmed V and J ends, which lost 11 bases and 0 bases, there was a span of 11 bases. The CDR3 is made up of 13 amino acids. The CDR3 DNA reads TGTGCCGGTACCGACAGTAGCAATCAGCCCCAGCATTTT. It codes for CAGTDSSNQPQHF.